This entry lists 10 T cell receptor beta chains sequenced from one sample in a study of vaccination effects on CD4 cells after COVID-19 (dated by TCRdb to between 2022 and 2023). In the ViraFEST assay, PBMC were stimulated with viral peptide pools, and TCR sequencing was then used to find antigen-specific CD4+ T cell clonotypes based on their expansion. After less than eleven days of culture, CD4+ T cells were isolated with the EasySep CD4+ T cell isolation kit. Each participant received two doses of an mRNA SARS-CoV-2 vaccine, either BNT162b2 or mRNA-1273. Their recognized antigens are unknown. To prepare the library, the immunoSEQ multiplex PCR assay was applied. TCRdb holds this immuneACCESS table with in-frame rearrangements only. Some clones are missing; in checked studies, unresolved V genes explain under half, and the rest has no known cause. This sample has fewer than 80,000 clones in its table, and about 67% of those were observed once. Roughly 1.4% of the sample lies in the top ten.

The sample here was CD4+ T cells from PBMCs cultured with HCoV-229E spike peptides, taken after COVID-19 vaccination. The sample's cell subset or site label, decoded: HCoV-229E spike overlapping peptide pool stimulation. The source is a human donor who received a COVID-19 vaccine.

The V call is TRBV9, the J call TRBJ2-2; the D is unclear. CDR1 is SGDLS and CDR2 is YYNGEE in the germline V gene. V was clipped by 4 bases and J by 5 bases, with 9 bases between them. The CDR3 runs to 13 residues. The CDR3 here is CASSPRLTGELFF. The CDR3 DNA follows: TGTGCCAGCAGCCCGCGATTAACCGGGGAGCTGTTTTTT.

This sequence joins TRBV5-1 and TRBJ2-3, with D perhaps TRBD1 (5 bases). Trimming took 6 bases from V and 2 from J, leaving 10 bases between them. The CDR3 extends over 13 amino acids. CDR1 is SGHRS, CDR2 YFSETQ, per germline. The CDR3 sequence is CASTTANTDTQYF. The DNA of the CDR3 is TGCGCCAGCACGACAGCGAACACAGATACGCAGTATTTT.

The chain combines TRBV6-5 with TRBJ1-2; 7 nucleotides align to TRBD1. CDR1 and CDR2 (germline): MNHEY, SVGAGI. This CDR3 is built from 15 residues. The J segment lost 8 bases and the V segment lost 6 bases, leaving 15 bases of the junction unmatched. CDR3 residues: CASRESRQGFNGYTF. CDR3 in DNA: TGTGCCAGCAGGGAGTCCCGACAGGGATTCAACGGCTACACCTTC.

The chain is built from TRBV9 and TRBJ1-3, with TRBD1 as a possible D gene (5 bases). V lost 4 bases and J lost 4, with 15 bases in between. The CDR3 consists of 15 residues. Germline V gene sequence: CDR1 SGDLS, CDR2 YYNGEE. CDR3: CASSPLRGSGNTIYF. DNA for the CDR3: TGTGCCAGCAGCCCCCTCCGGGGGAGCGGAAACACCATATATTTT.

This chain joins TRBV12-5 and TRBJ2-5; a weak D match, TRBD1 (5 bases). Looked up from germline, CDR1 is LGHNT and CDR2 is FRNRAP. This CDR3 has 14 residues. Trimming stripped 5 bases from V and 0 bases from J, with 10 bases between. In DNA form, the CDR3 reads TGTGCTAGTGGTCCCGGCAGGGACCAAGAGACCCAGTACTTC. It yields the protein CASGPGRDQETQYF.

V and J are TRBV9 and TRBJ2-6, with 9 bases fitting TRBD1. The CDR3 extends over 16 amino acids. Germline CDR1 SGDLS, CDR2 YYNGEE. With V trimmed by 0 bases and J by 9 bases, 7 bases remained unmatched. Here the CDR3 reads CASSVVPGQGNNVLTF. The CDR3 DNA reads TGTGCCAGCAGCGTAGTCCCGGGACAGGGAAACAACGTCCTGACTTTC. Looking up the rest from reference TRBV9 and TRBJ2-6 gives the full variable domain: DSGVTQTPKHLITATGQRVTLRCSPRSGDLSVYWYQQSLDQGLQFLIQYYNGEERAKGNILERFSAQQFPDLHSELNLSSLELGDSALYFCASSVVPGQGNNVLTFGAGSRLTVL.

This clone was recorded a few times. This chain's CDR3 is CASSPQMGSGGYTF. The CDR3 DNA is TGTGCCAGTAGTCCCCAGATGGGGAGCGGTGGCTACACCTTC. The gene calls are TRBV19 and TRBJ1-2; D ambiguous. The germline CDR1 and CDR2 sequences are LNHDA and SQIVND (reference sequence). The ends were cut back, 5 bases at V and 7 bases at J, with 17 bases in the middle. This CDR3 region has 14 residues.

There are a few counts of this clone. The chain links TRBV3-1 (or the pseudogene TRBV3-2) to TRBJ2-7; 7 bases map to TRBD1. In germline, CDR1 is LGHDT, CDR2 YNNKEL (reference sequence). The CDR3 covers 12 residues. V was clipped by 0 bases and J by 9 bases; unmatched bases: 2. Written as DNA, the CDR3 is TGTGCCAGCAGCCAAGAGGGACAGAGGCAGTACGTC. It yields the protein CASSQEGQRQYV.

V usage is TRBV18 and J usage is TRBJ2-7, with a tentative D call TRBD2 (5 bases). Germline V CDR1 and CDR2: KGHSH, LQKENI. The CDR3 extends over 15 amino acids. With 2 bases removed from V and 2 bases from J, the gap between germline ends came to 13 bases. The chain's CDR3 is CASSPGSGPPYEQYV. The CDR3 coding sequence is TGTGCCAGCTCACCAGGCAGCGGACCCCCCTACGAGCAGTACGTC.

The chain has TRBV28 and TRBJ1-3, with TRBD1 matching over 7 bases. The germline CDR1 and CDR2 sequences are MDHEN and SYDVKM. Trimming took 10 bases from V and 4 from J; bases not matched to a gene: 10. There are 14 residues in the CDR3. CDR3 amino acids: CATGPGTAGNTIYF. The CDR3 DNA is TGTGCCACCGGCCCAGGGACAGCCGGAAACACCATATATTTT. The complete variable domain, with remaining parts taken from reference TRBV28 and TRBJ1-3, reads DVKVTQSSRYLVKRTGEKVFLECVQDMDHENMFWYRQDPGLGLRLIYFSYDVKMKEKGDIPEGYSVSREKKERFSLILESASTNQTSMYLCATGPGTAGNTIYFGEGSWLTVV.